This T cell receptor (beta chain) was recorded in a study of cytomegalovirus exposure and HLA in healthy donors. This CDR3 comprises 12 residues. Germline loops: CDR1 ENHRY, CDR2 SYGVKD. The V end was cut by 11 bases, the J end by 6 bases, with 17 bases between. On this clone itself: Antigen: not known.

In the PCR, 60 Vbeta and 13 Jbeta primers were used. Measured with immunoSEQ multiplex PCR; TCRdb has only the in-frame clones, and not every one. The sample includes around 110,000 clones, roughly three quarters seen only once; the top ten take roughly 3%. Overall study findings and caveats: Later on, an analysis showed TCR association rates differing by HLA locus, with DRB1 the most and HLA-C the fewest.

V and J are TRBV10-3 and TRBJ2-7, with D possibly TRBD2 on 6 matching bases. The source material was PBMCs. This TCR was sampled from a woman between 18 and 29 years old in good health and CMV-seropositive. The CDR3 DNA reads as TGTGCCGTCCGGGACTGGGGTTTCGAGCAGTACTTC. It translates to CAVRDWGFEQYF.